Each of the 27 T cell receptor beta chains below was sequenced from the same sample in a study of identical twins. TCRdb processed the 5' RACE reads anew with MiXCR; each CDR3 protein has one entry. This table has under 900,000 distinct CDR3 sequences, about 12% appearing once. These data are also associated with another study on yellow fever vaccine responses in identical twins.

Specimen: PBMCs. These receptors all come from a woman under 30 in good health.

This clonotype was seen a few times. The J gene is TRBJ2-1, the V gene TRBV2, with a weak D call TRBD1 (5 bases). The CDR3 length is 15 residues. Between the trimmed V and J ends, which lost 5 bases and 4 bases, there was a span of 15 bases. In germline, CDR1 is SNHLY, CDR2 FYNNEI. CDR3: CASSFRTYEYNEQFF. For the CDR3, the DNA is TGTGCCAGCAGTTTCCGGACATACGAATACAATGAGCAGTTCTTC. Supplemented by reference TRBV2 and TRBJ2-1, the full variable domain reads EPEVTQTPSHQVTQMGQEVILRCVPISNHLYFYWYRQILGQKVEFLVSFYNNEISEKSEIFDDQFSVERPDGSNFTLKIRSTKLEDSAMYFCASSFRTYEYNEQFFGPGTRLTVL.

This clonotype occurred a few times. The genes are TRBV12-3 or TRBV12-4 and TRBJ2-1, with TRBD2 identical over 13 bases. The CDR3 runs to 16 residues. The trim removed 6 bases at V and 0 bases at J, leaving 2 bases unmatched. The CDR3 sequence is CASRTSGGSSYNEQFF. The CDR3 nucleotides are TGTGCCAGCAGGACTAGCGGGGGGAGCTCCTACAATGAGCAGTTCTTC.

J is TRBJ1-5 and V is TRBV2, with no clear D. Germline V gene data show CDR1 as SNHLY and CDR2 as FYNNEI. Trimming left V 0 bases short and J 0 bases short, with 9 bases between. The CDR3 is made up of 16 amino acids. CDR3 sequence reads: CASSEAFRNSNQPQHF. CDR3 coding DNA: TGTGCCAGCAGTGAAGCCTTCCGCAATAGCAATCAGCCCCAGCATTTT.

The chain carries TRBV20-1 and TRBJ2-1; 7 nucleotides match TRBD2. V lost 6 bases, J lost 7 bases, and 9 bases stayed unmatched. The CDR3 spans 13 residues. The V gene's germline CDR1 is DFQATT and CDR2 SNEGSKA (reference sequence). The CDR3 here is CSAEGRELNEQFF. CDR3 in DNA: TGCAGTGCCGAGGGGCGGGAGTTGAATGAGCAGTTCTTC.

This clonotype was seen only a few times. This chain joins TRBV24-1 and TRBJ2-7, with a weak D call TRBD1 (5 bases). The germline gives CDR1 KGHDR, CDR2 SFDVKD. The CDR3 has 14 residues. Trimming took 9 bases from V and 0 from J, leaving 14 bases between them. The CDR3 spells CATYPGAVSYEQYV. The CDR3 DNA reads TGTGCCACCTACCCTGGGGCAGTCTCCTACGAGCAGTACGTC.

This clonotype appeared many times. This rearrangement joins TRBV28 to TRBJ2-7; 7 bases match TRBD1. Germline lookup yields CDR1 MDHEN and CDR2 SYDVKM. After removal of 6 bases from V and 7 bases from J, the junction contained 12 bases not matched to a gene. The CDR3 has 14 residues. CDR3 nucleotide sequence: TGTGCCAGCAGGGACAGGTCGGTACTACGGGAGCAGTACTTC. Protein: CASRDRSVLREQYF. The variable domain in full, completed from reference TRBV28 and TRBJ2-7, reads DVKVTQSSRYLVKRTGEKVFLECVQDMDHENMFWYRQDPGLGLRLIYFSYDVKMKEKGDIPEGYSVSREKKERFSLILESASTNQTSMYLCASRDRSVLREQYFGPGTRLTVT.

This chain joins TRBV29-1 and TRBJ2-1; 10 nucleotides agree with TRBD2. Germline V gene lookup returns CDR1 SQVTM and CDR2 ANQGSEA. After removal of 3 bases from V and 3 bases from J, the junction contained 11 bases not matched to a gene. The CDR3 extends over 17 amino acids. This CDR3 reads CSVESSGREGIYNEQFF. CDR3 nucleotide sequence: TGCAGCGTTGAGTCCAGCGGGAGGGAGGGGATCTACAATGAGCAGTTCTTC.

This rearrangement joins TRBV6-1 to TRBJ2-5, with TRBD1 matching over 9 bases. With 5 bases clipped from V and 5 bases from J, the junction kept 12 bases outside the gene matches. The CDR3 has 16 residues. From germline, CDR1 is MNHNS and CDR2 SASEGT. The CDR3, as DNA: TGTGCCAGCAGTAAAACGCGACAGGGGGTTAGGGAGACCCAGTACTTC. Residues: CASSKTRQGVRETQYF.

This clonotype was seen a handful of times. The rearrangement links TRBV7-3 to TRBJ2-2; D unresolved. The CDR3 totals 12 residues. Germline values: CDR1 SGHTA, CDR2 FQGTGA. The germline V and J ends were trimmed by 4 bases and 7 bases, with 7 bases remaining between them. The CDR3 protein is CASSYLIGELFF. The CDR3 DNA sequence: TGTGCCAGCAGCTATCTGATCGGGGAGCTGTTTTTT.

This clonotype has ten or more counts. CDR3: CASSLGGLSNQPQHF. Here the CDR3 DNA reads TGCGCCAGCAGCTTGGGGGGGCTGAGCAATCAGCCCCAGCATTTT. This rearrangement joins TRBV5-1 to TRBJ1-5; D possibly corresponds to TRBD1 (6 bases). CDR1 and CDR2 from the germline V gene are SGHRS and YFSETQ. This CDR3 spans 15 amino acids. The germline V and J ends were trimmed by 0 bases and 1 base, with 8 bases remaining between them.

This clonotype turned up a few times. J is TRBJ2-3 and V is TRBV4-1; D gene unclear. This CDR3 has 17 amino acids. Germline V gives CDR1 MGHRA, CDR2 YSYEKL. V gave up 1 base and J gave up 1 base, with 15 bases separating them. The CDR3 loop reads CASSQGRLVRGTDTQYF. The CDR3 DNA reads as TGCGCCAGCAGCCAAGGGCGTTTGGTACGAGGCACAGATACGCAGTATTTT.

CDR3 DNA: TGTGCCAGCAGCTCTGTCCCAGGGCGTGAGCAGTACTTC. Amino acids: CASSSVPGREQYF. The chain employs TRBV7-3 and TRBJ2-7; possible D gene TRBD1, 5 bases. V was cut by 4 bases and J by 7 bases, with 14 bases left in between. The germline CDR1 and CDR2 sequences are SGHTA and FQGTGA. The CDR3 totals 13 residues.

This clonotype has more than one count but fewer than ten. The gene calls are TRBV12-3 or TRBV12-4 and TRBJ2-5; 10 bases align to TRBD1. The ends lost 1 base at V and 6 bases at J; junction bases unmatched: 2. The CDR3 runs to 14 residues. The CDR3 spells CASSLGQGAKTQYF. Written as DNA, the CDR3 is TGTGCCAGCAGTTTAGGACAGGGGGCCAAGACCCAGTACTTC.

There are a few counts of this clonotype. The chain has TRBV29-1 and TRBJ2-7; 11 bases map to TRBD1. With 8 bases clipped from V and 1 base from J, the junction kept 7 bases outside the gene matches. Looked up from germline, CDR1 is SQVTM and CDR2 is ANQGSEA. The CDR3 runs 14 residues. The CDR3 DNA is TGCAGCATTAGGACAGGGGGCGTTTCCTACGAGCAGTACTTC. Residues: CSIRTGGVSYEQYF.

This rearrangement joins TRBV12-3 or TRBV12-4 to TRBJ1-1; TRBD1 matches 11 bases. This CDR3 region has 15 residues. J lost 3 bases, V lost 8 bases, and 8 bases had no gene match. The CDR3 DNA reads TGTGCCAGCCCCACCTCGGACAGGGGGCACACTGAAGCTTTCTTT. Amino acid sequence: CASPTSDRGHTEAFF.

This clonotype was observed at least ten times. The rearrangement joins TRBV24-1 to TRBJ2-1, with a possible D match to TRBD2 (5 bases). The CDR3 sequence is 15 residues long. Germline loops: CDR1 KGHDR, CDR2 SFDVKD. V lost 0 bases to trimming and J lost 5 bases, with 10 bases between them. The CDR3 DNA reads as TGTGCCACCAGTGATTTGAATAAAGCGGACAATGAGCAGTTCTTC. Amino acid sequence: CATSDLNKADNEQFF.

This clonotype has at least ten counts. The V call is TRBV5-1, the J call TRBJ2-3; D is ambiguous. Trimming removed 0 bases at V and 2 bases at J, with 7 bases between. Germline CDR1 and CDR2: SGHRS and YFSETQ. The CDR3 length is 14 residues. The CDR3 DNA is TGCGCCAGCAGCTTGGGTGGGTTCACAGATACGCAGTATTTT. It encodes CASSLGGFTDTQYF. Full variable domain (remainder filled in from reference TRBV5-1 and TRBJ2-3): KAGVTQTPRYLIKTRGQQVTLSCSPISGHRSVSWYQQTPGQGLQFLFEYFSETQRNKGNFPGRFSGRQFSNSRSEMNVSTLELGDSALYLCASSLGGFTDTQYFGPGTRLTVL.

This clonotype was counted between two and nine times. CDR3 protein: CASSHRDSYEQYV. The CDR3 DNA is TGTGCCAGCAGTCACCGGGATTCCTACGAGCAGTACGTC. The gene calls are TRBV2 and TRBJ2-7; maybe TRBD2 (5 bases). Germline V gene lookup returns CDR1 SNHLY and CDR2 FYNNEI. The length of the CDR3 is 13 residues. V lost 5 bases and J lost 1, with 9 bases in between.

The chain employs TRBV12-3 or TRBV12-4 and TRBJ2-3; weak D call: TRBD1 (6 bases). The CDR3 extends over 14 amino acids. The germline V and J ends were trimmed by 4 bases and 1 base, with 9 bases remaining between them. CDR3 sequence reads: CASSYWGRTDTQYF. In DNA, the CDR3 is TGTGCCAGCAGTTACTGGGGGCGCACAGATACGCAGTATTTT.

The rearrangement links TRBV6-1 to TRBJ2-3; D is perhaps TRBD1 or TRBD2 (6 bases each). V lost 7 bases and J 3 bases, leaving 14 bases between the germline ends. Germline lookup yields CDR1 MNHNS and CDR2 SASEGT. CDR3 size: 14 residues. The CDR3 region has the DNA TGTGCCAGCAAGTCGGGGGCGGGAACAGATACGCAGTATTTT. It translates to CASKSGAGTDTQYF.

In this sample, this clonotype turned up a few times. The V gene is TRBV6-1, the J gene TRBJ2-2; TRBD2 matches 12 bases. The CDR3 spans 17 residues. V trimming: 6 bases; J trimming: 1 base; junction bases outside the gene matches: 6. Germline lookup yields CDR1 MNHNS and CDR2 SASEGT. CDR3 DNA sequence: TGTGCCAGCAGCGCAACTAGCGGGGGGCGGAACACCGGGGAGCTGTTTTTT. Translated: CASSATSGGRNTGELFF.

There are a few counts of this clonotype. V is TRBV14 and J is TRBJ2-1, with no clear D. This CDR3 comprises 14 residues. Trimming pared 4 bases from V and 6 bases from J, leaving 13 bases between. Germline V CDR1 and CDR2: SGHDN, FVKESK. CDR3 in DNA: TGTGCCAGCAGCCCCGGACCGGTGGGCAATGAGCAGTTCTTC. This codes for CASSPGPVGNEQFF. The full variable domain, with the rest looked up from reference TRBV14 and TRBJ2-1, is EAGVTQFPSHSVIEKGQTVTLRCDPISGHDNLYWYRRVMGKEIKFLLHFVKESKQDESGMPNNRFLAERTGGTYSTLKVQPAELEDSGVYFCASSPGPVGNEQFFGPGTRLTVL.

The table lists this clonotype with a few counts. This rearrangement joins TRBV20-1 to TRBJ1-6; 7 positions match TRBD1. Germline CDR1 and CDR2: DFQATT and SNEGSKA (reference sequence). V lost 5 bases and J lost 5; bases outside the gene matches: 6. The CDR3 extends over 14 amino acids. The CDR3 reads CSASGTVNNSPLHF. For the CDR3, the DNA is TGCAGTGCTTCCGGGACAGTCAATAATTCACCCCTCCACTTT.

This clonotype has just a few counts. The gene calls are TRBV7-9 and TRBJ1-4, with D possibly matching TRBD1 (5 bases). V was shortened by 7 bases and J by 5 bases, with 14 bases between the two germline ends. The CDR3 spans 14 residues. Germline CDR1 SEHNR, CDR2 FQNEAQ (reference sequence). CDR3 nucleotide sequence: TGTGCCAGCATCAACCCGGGACGGAATGAAAAACTGTTTTTT. Its protein product is CASINPGRNEKLFF.

The chain has TRBV6-2 or TRBV6-3 and TRBJ2-1; 11 bases map to TRBD2. CDR1 is MNHEY and CDR2 is SVGEGT in the germline V gene. Trimming cost V 0 bases and J 4 bases; bases outside gene matches: 8. This CDR3 has 18 amino acids. As DNA, the CDR3 is TGTGCCAGCAGTTACTCGAGTGCTAGCGGGAGGATATACAATGAGCAGTTCTTC. The encoded protein is CASSYSSASGRIYNEQFF.

This clonotype was seen ten or more times. The rearrangement links TRBV12-3 or TRBV12-4 to TRBJ2-5; D might be TRBD1 (8 bases). V was cut by 6 bases and J by 7 bases, with 21 bases left in between. The CDR3 consists of 15 residues. CDR3 residues: CASRPGQGGLGTQYF. The CDR3 coding sequence is TGTGCCAGCAGACCCGGACAGGGAGGGTTAGGGACCCAGTACTTC.

This clonotype appeared many times. The chain couples TRBV5-1 to TRBJ1-4; 7 bases map to TRBD1. The CDR3 is 14 residues long. V lost 4 bases, J lost 0 bases, and 0 bases stayed unmatched. The germline V gene encodes CDR1 SGHRS and CDR2 YFSETQ. CDR3 nucleotides: TGCGCCAGCAGCACAGGGGCAACTAATGAAAAACTGTTTTTT. Translation: CASSTGATNEKLFF.